These 20 T cell receptor beta chains originate from one sample sequenced in a study of T cell repertoires in cytomegalovirus infection. TCRdb analysed the reads with MiXCR anew, one entry per CDR3 protein. The table has 200,000 to 300,000 distinct CDR3 sequences, less than 9.5% seen once. Sequencing was carried out using PBMCs. The receptors were gathered from a human donor in good health (CMV status not recorded). Some clones in this sample may be carry-over from other donors' samples.

J is TRBJ2-2 and V is TRBV7-3, with 11 bases aligning to TRBD1. The CDR3 loop spans 14 amino acids. Per the germline V gene, CDR1 is SGHTA and CDR2 is FQGTGA. The V segment lost 5 bases and the J segment 6 bases; nucleotides outside the gene matches: 2. The CDR3 sequence: CASSRTGGPGELFF. The CDR3 nucleotides read TGTGCCAGCAGCCGGACAGGGGGCCCCGGGGAGCTGTTTTTT.

This clonotype has ten or more counts. The chain has TRBV19 and TRBJ1-1; D remains ambiguous. The CDR3 is made up of 15 amino acids. Trimming left V 4 bases short and J 0 bases short, with 12 bases between. CDR1 LNHDA and CDR2 SQIVND come from the germline V gene (reference sequence). CDR3 coding DNA: TGTGCCAGTAGTAAGGAAACTTTGATGAACACTGAAGCTTTCTTT. Amino acid sequence: CASSKETLMNTEAFF.

Many counts were recorded for this clonotype. This chain links TRBV11-2 with TRBJ2-2; tentatively, D is TRBD2 (6 bases). The ends were cut back, 6 bases at V and 4 bases at J, with 24 bases in the middle. Germline V gives CDR1 SGHAT, CDR2 FQNNGV. This CDR3 has 18 residues. The CDR3 bases are TGTGCCAGCAGTCAACCGCCCCACGGACGGGGGTTCACCGGGGAGCTGTTTTTT. This codes for CASSQPPHGRGFTGELFF.

This clonotype was picked up a small number of times. The chain uses TRBV20-1 and TRBJ1-4, with a possible D match to TRBD1 (5 bases). The V gene's germline CDR1 is DFQATT and CDR2 SNEGSKA (reference sequence). Trimming stripped 4 bases from V and 8 bases from J, with 17 bases between. This CDR3 spans 14 amino acids. The CDR3 protein is CSAMISGVGEKLFF. As DNA, the CDR3 is TGCAGTGCTATGATTTCGGGGGTAGGGGAAAAACTGTTTTTT.

This clonotype has just a few counts. The chain recombines TRBV28 with TRBJ1-1; no clear D gene. Germline values: CDR1 MDHEN, CDR2 SYDVKM. The V and J ends lost 2 bases and 4 bases respectively, with 11 bases between them. The CDR3 is made up of 14 amino acids. CDR3 in amino acids: CASSLDGRSTEAFF. CDR3 bases: TGTGCCAGCAGTTTAGACGGCAGGAGCACTGAAGCTTTCTTT.

Note on this clonotype: This may be a read error: a much more frequent sequence differs by one nucleotide. As DNA, the CDR3 is TGTGCCAGCAGCCCGTCGACGGGAGGCTTCACCTTC. Translating gives CASSPSTGGFTF. This chain uses TRBV7-2 with TRBJ1-2; D is undetermined. The CDR3 totals 12 residues. Germline V gene lookup returns CDR1 SGHTA and CDR2 FQGNSA.

This clonotype was recorded at least ten times. The chain is built from TRBV7-9 and TRBJ2-7, with D possibly TRBD2 on 7 matching bases. The germline V gene has CDR1 SEHNR and CDR2 FQNEAQ (reference sequence). Trimming pared 3 bases from V and 2 bases from J, leaving 14 bases between. CDR3 size: 15 residues. CDR3 coding DNA: TGTGCCAGCAGCTTGTTCGGGGGGCCGACCTACGAGCAGTACTTC. Its translation: CASSLFGGPTYEQYF.

The genes are TRBV20-1 and TRBJ1-1, with a tentative D call TRBD1 (5 bases). Trimming took off 6 bases at V and 11 bases at J, with 13 bases between the two ends. Germline V gene data show CDR1 as DFQATT and CDR2 as SNEGSKA (reference sequence). This CDR3 spans 10 amino acids. In DNA, the CDR3 is TGCAGTGCCCACAGGAGTGTTGCTTTCTTT. Its protein is CSAHRSVAFF.

This clonotype has a count of ten or more. The chain combines TRBV11-2 with TRBJ1-2; D is uncertain. Between the trimmed V and J ends, which lost 1 base and 13 bases, there was a span of 19 bases. Germline assignment: CDR1 SGHAT and CDR2 FQNNGV. The CDR3 totals 14 residues. The CDR3 sequence is CASSLGGAPTTGTF. CDR3 bases: TGTGCCAGCAGCTTAGGAGGAGCTCCTACCACGGGCACCTTC.

There are many counts of this clonotype. The chain couples TRBV7-6 to TRBJ2-7; D is unclear. CDR1 SGHVS and CDR2 FNYEAQ come from the germline V gene. Trimming shortened V by 1 base and J by 0 bases, and 10 bases separated the two germline ends. The CDR3 runs 15 residues. DNA of the CDR3: TGTGCCAGCAGCTTAGACAGCCAGAGCTCCTACGAGCAGTACTTC. Its translation is CASSLDSQSSYEQYF.

This clonotype was detected many times. The chain uses TRBV7-2 and TRBJ2-3; D may be TRBD2 (5 bases). There are 13 residues in the CDR3. Per the germline V gene, CDR1 is SGHTA and CDR2 is FQGNSA. Trimming took off 6 bases at V and 5 bases at J, with 12 bases between the two ends. CDR3 nucleotides: TGTGCCAGCAGTCTTAGTGCGGGAGATACGCAGTATTTT. It yields the protein CASSLSAGDTQYF.

The sample holds many counts of this clonotype. The V call is TRBV7-3, the J call TRBJ1-4, with TRBD1 as a possible D gene (6 bases). Germline CDR1 reads SGHTA; CDR2 reads FQGTGA. The CDR3 totals 11 residues. V lost 6 bases and J lost 10, with 9 bases in between. CDR3 sequence (DNA): TGTGCCAGCAGGTCGACAGGAAAACTGTTTTTT. Encoded protein: CASRSTGKLFF.

Many counts were recorded for this clonotype. The chain carries TRBV7-2 and TRBJ2-3, with 10 bases that match TRBD1. The CDR3 has 14 amino acids. Trimming cost V 5 bases and J 7 bases; bases outside gene matches: 6. Germline V gene lookup returns CDR1 SGHTA and CDR2 FQGNSA. The CDR3 here is CASSLGQGTNTQYF. In nucleotides, the CDR3 is TGTGCCAGCAGCCTGGGACAGGGGACGAATACGCAGTATTTT.

This clonotype was seen repeatedly, ten times or more. The J gene is TRBJ2-1, the V gene TRBV6-2 or TRBV6-3, with 8 bases fitting TRBD2. This CDR3 comprises 15 residues. V lost 5 bases to trimming and J lost 2 bases; unmatched junction nucleotides: 5. CDR1 and CDR2 (germline): MNHEY, SVGEGT. The CDR3 spells CASSPSGSTYNEQFF. CDR3 DNA sequence: TGTGCCAGCAGTCCCAGCGGGAGCACCTACAATGAGCAGTTCTTC.

V and J are TRBV20-1 and TRBJ2-4, with D possibly being TRBD2 (6 bases). The CDR3 spans 14 residues. Trimming pared 6 bases from V and 7 bases from J, leaving 19 bases between. CDR1 DFQATT and CDR2 SNEGSKA come from the germline V gene (reference sequence). CDR3 in amino acids: CSAQPLVEGNIQYF. As DNA, the CDR3 is TGCAGTGCCCAACCCCTGGTGGAGGGGAACATTCAGTACTTC.

This clonotype was counted many times. This sequence joins TRBV6-1 and TRBJ2-1; TRBD2 agrees at 9 bases. This CDR3 is 15 amino acids long. V lost 7 bases, J lost 7 bases, and 11 bases stayed unmatched. The germline V gene has CDR1 MNHNS and CDR2 SASEGT. CDR3 coding DNA: TGTGCCAGCACTTCTGGGACTAGCTGGAGGAATGAGCAGTTCTTC. It codes for CASTSGTSWRNEQFF.

The sample holds a few counts of this clonotype. This sequence joins TRBV19 and TRBJ1-6; no reliable D call. CDR1 is LNHDA, CDR2 SQIVND, per germline (reference sequence). V lost 9 bases to trimming and J lost 9 bases, with 18 bases between them. The CDR3 is 14 residues long. The CDR3 DNA sequence: TGTGCCAGCCACCCCCGCGTACATACTTCACCCCTCCACTTT. Translation gives CASHPRVHTSPLHF.

This clonotype was picked up many times. The chain has TRBV19 and TRBJ2-2, with 7 nucleotides matching TRBD1. Trimming cost V 7 bases and J 7 bases; bases outside gene matches: 12. Per the germline V gene, CDR1 is LNHDA and CDR2 is SQIVND (reference sequence). The CDR3 spans 15 residues. The CDR3 protein is CASIPAGTAVGELFF. DNA for the CDR3: TGTGCCAGTATCCCCGCAGGGACAGCCGTCGGGGAGCTGTTTTTT.

Ten or more counts support this clonotype. The chain couples TRBV7-2 to TRBJ1-1; no reliable D call. Trimming pared 3 bases from V and 1 base from J, leaving 9 bases between. The CDR3 is 14 residues long. CDR1 SGHTA and CDR2 FQGNSA come from the germline V gene. The DNA of the CDR3 is TGTGCCAGCAGCTTCAGACGGGCGAACACTGAAGCTTTCTTT. Amino acids: CASSFRRANTEAFF.

The V gene is TRBV6-2 or TRBV6-3, the J gene TRBJ2-5; 8 bases line up with TRBD1. The V gene end was trimmed by 10 bases and the J gene end by 4 bases; junction bases not matched to a gene: 11. The CDR3 length is 14 residues. Per the germline V gene, CDR1 is MNHEY and CDR2 is SVGEGT. The DNA for the CDR3 is TGTGCCACCGGGACAGGCGTGGCTGGAGAGACCCAGTACTTC. Its protein is CATGTGVAGETQYF.